This T cell receptor beta chain appears in the sequencing data of a study of OX40 agonist ivuxolimab in advanced cancers. Across the whole study: The study treated patients with ivuxolimab, an agonistic anti-OX40 (CD134) antibody.

People who had autoimmune disease history or systemic immunosuppression were excluded. The germline V gene encodes CDR1 MNHNY and CDR2 SVGAGI (reference sequence). This CDR3 has 16 residues. The germline V and J ends were trimmed by 7 bases and 1 base, with 19 bases remaining between them. Repertoires were generated with immunoSEQ multiplex PCR, while TCRdb's copy carries only in-frame clones and drops some. The sample has 55,000 to 85,000 clones, about 83% seen once; the top ten hold 0.6% to 0.85%. This sequence originates from an adult with an advanced solid tumor such as melanoma, head and neck, liver or kidney cancer. The sample consisted of CD4+ or CD8+ T cells sorted from blood, taken in a trial of the OX40 agonist ivuxolimab. The chain couples TRBV6-6 to TRBJ1-1, with TRBD1 as a possible D gene (6 bases). In DNA form, the CDR3 reads TGTGCCAGCATTGGGGGGGCGCATACCCAGAACACTGAAGCTTTCTTT. As protein: CASIGGAHTQNTEAFF.